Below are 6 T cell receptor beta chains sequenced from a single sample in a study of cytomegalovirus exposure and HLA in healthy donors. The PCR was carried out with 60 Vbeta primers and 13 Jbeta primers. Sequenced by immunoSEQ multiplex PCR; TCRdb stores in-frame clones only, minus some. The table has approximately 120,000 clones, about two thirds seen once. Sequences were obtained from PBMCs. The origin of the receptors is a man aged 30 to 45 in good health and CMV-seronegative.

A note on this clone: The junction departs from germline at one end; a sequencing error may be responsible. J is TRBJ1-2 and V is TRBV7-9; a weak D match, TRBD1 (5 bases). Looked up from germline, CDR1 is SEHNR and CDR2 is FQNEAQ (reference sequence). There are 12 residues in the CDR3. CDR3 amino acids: CSSSPAGNGYTF. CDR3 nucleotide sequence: TGTTCCAGCAGCCCCGCAGGGAATGGCTACACCTTC.

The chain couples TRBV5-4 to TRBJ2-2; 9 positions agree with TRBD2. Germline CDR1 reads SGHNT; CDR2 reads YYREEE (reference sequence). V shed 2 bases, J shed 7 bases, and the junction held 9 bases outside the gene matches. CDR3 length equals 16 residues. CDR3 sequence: CASSFSRGGFDGELFF. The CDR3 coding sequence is TGTGCCAGCAGCTTTTCGCGGGGGGGATTCGACGGGGAGCTGTTTTTT.

CDR3 region: CAISADRDYEQYF. In DNA, the CDR3 is TGTGCCATCAGTGCGGACAGGGATTACGAGCAGTACTTC. The chain employs TRBV10-3 and TRBJ2-7, with 8 bases aligning to TRBD1. Trimming took 4 bases from V and 4 from J; bases not matched to a gene: 3. This CDR3 has 13 amino acids. Germline loops: CDR1 ENHRY, CDR2 SYGVKD.

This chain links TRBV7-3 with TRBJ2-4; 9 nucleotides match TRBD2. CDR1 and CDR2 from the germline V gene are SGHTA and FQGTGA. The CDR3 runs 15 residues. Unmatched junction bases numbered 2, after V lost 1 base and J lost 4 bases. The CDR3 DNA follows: TGTGCCAGCAGCTTAAGCGGGGGGGCGAAAAACATTCAGTACTTC. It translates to CASSLSGGAKNIQYF.

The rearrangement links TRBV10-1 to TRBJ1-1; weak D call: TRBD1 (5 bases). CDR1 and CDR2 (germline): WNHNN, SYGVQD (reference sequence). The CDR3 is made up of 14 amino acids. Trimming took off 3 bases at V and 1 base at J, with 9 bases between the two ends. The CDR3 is CASSESRENTEAFF. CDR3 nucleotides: TGCGCCAGCAGTGAATCCAGGGAGAACACTGAAGCTTTCTTT.

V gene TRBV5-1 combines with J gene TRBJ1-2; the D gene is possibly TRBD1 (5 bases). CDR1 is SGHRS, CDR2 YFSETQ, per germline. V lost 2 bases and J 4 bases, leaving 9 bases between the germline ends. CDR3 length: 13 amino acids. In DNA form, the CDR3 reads TGCGCCAGCAGCTTAGGGGAAGGCTATGGCTACACCTTC. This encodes CASSLGEGYGYTF. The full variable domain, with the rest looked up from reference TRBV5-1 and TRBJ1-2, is KAGVTQTPRYLIKTRGQQVTLSCSPISGHRSVSWYQQTPGQGLQFLFEYFSETQRNKGNFPGRFSGRQFSNSRSEMNVSTLELGDSALYLCASSLGEGYGYTFGSGTRLTVV.